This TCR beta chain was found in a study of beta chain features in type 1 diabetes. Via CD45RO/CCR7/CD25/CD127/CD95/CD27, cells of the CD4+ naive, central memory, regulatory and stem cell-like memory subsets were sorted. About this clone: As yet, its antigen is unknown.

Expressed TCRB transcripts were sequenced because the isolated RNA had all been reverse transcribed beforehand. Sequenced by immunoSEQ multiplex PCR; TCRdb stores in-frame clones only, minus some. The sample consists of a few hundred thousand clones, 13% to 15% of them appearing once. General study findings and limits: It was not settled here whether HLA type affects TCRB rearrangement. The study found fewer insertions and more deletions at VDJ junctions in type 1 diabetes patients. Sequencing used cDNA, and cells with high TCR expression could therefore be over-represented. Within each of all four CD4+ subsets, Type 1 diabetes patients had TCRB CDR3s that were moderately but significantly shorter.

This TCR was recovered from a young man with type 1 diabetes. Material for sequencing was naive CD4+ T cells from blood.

For the CDR3, the DNA is TGTGCCAGCAGCTCGACTAGCGGGCTCGAGCAGTACTTC. Amino acids: CASSSTSGLEQYF. V is TRBV11-2 and J is TRBJ2-7; TRBD2 aligns across 10 bases. Germline CDR1 and CDR2: SGHAT and FQNNGV. V was clipped by 4 bases and J by 6 bases; unmatched bases: 3. This CDR3 comprises 13 residues.